Sequencing of this T cell receptor beta chain was carried out in a study of regulatory T cells in long-lasting Graves disease. This clonotype was counted at least ten times. V was cut by 3 bases and J by 6 bases, with 10 bases left in between. CDR3 length equals 13 residues. CDR1 is SEHNR, CDR2 FQNEAQ, per germline (reference sequence). Time point noted: newly diagnosed GD, antithyroid drugs for less than 3 months. PBMC RNA was the source of the TCR library. TCR beta libraries were built with iRepertoire HTBI primers and Arm-PCR of CDR3 regions. One entry per CDR3 protein results from TCRdb running MiXCR on the multiplex PCR reads. The data hold a few hundred thousand distinct CDR3 sequences, with roughly 15% observed a single time. The same sample was also studied in work on T cells in Graves' hyperthyroidism and ophthalmopathy.

This chain connects TRBV7-9 to TRBJ2-3; TRBD1 might be the D (6 bases). The sample in question was peripheral blood mononuclear cells (PBMCs), obtained at new diagnosis, from a patient treated with antithyroid drugs. The sequence came from a woman between 35 and 50 years old with Graves disease. CDR3 in amino acids: CASSLGAADTQYF. The DNA of the CDR3 is TGTGCCAGCAGCTTGGGGGCGGCGGATACGCAGTATTTT.